One sample yielded the 10 T cell receptor beta chains listed below, sequenced in a study of cytotoxic CD8 clonotypes in ibrutinib-treated CLL. The assay was immunoSEQ multiplex PCR, and TCRdb's table has in-frame clones only and misses some. The sample holds around 160,000 clones; roughly 84% are singletons and the top ten take about 3%. The sequences come from PBMCs, collected at disease progression, from a patient treated with ibrutinib. These receptors were collected from a human donor with chronic lymphocytic leukemia.

This clone was seen only once. The genes are TRBV30 and TRBJ2-1; D is perhaps TRBD2 (6 bases). The germline gives CDR1 GTSNPN, CDR2 SVGIG (reference sequence). Trimming left V 2 bases short and J 5 bases short, with 10 bases between. The CDR3 sequence is 13 residues long. The CDR3 loop reads CAWSLTSHNEQFF. CDR3 DNA sequence: TGTGCCTGGAGTTTAACTAGCCACAATGAGCAGTTCTTC. Looking up the rest from reference TRBV30 and TRBJ2-1 gives the full variable domain: SQTIHQWPATLVQPVGSPLSLECTVEGTSNPNLYWYRQAAGRGLQLLFYSVGIGQISSEVPQNLSASRPQDRQFILSSKKLLLSDSGFYLCAWSLTSHNEQFFGPGTRLTVL.

The rearrangement uses TRBV5-6 and TRBJ2-7; a weak D match, TRBD2 (6 bases). CDR3 length: 14 residues. Trimming took 2 bases from V and 3 from J, leaving 12 bases between them. Germline V CDR1 and CDR2: SGHDT, YYEEEE. CDR3 in amino acids: CASSFGSTVYEQYF. The CDR3 DNA sequence: TGTGCCAGCAGCTTCGGGAGTACGGTCTACGAGCAGTACTTC.

The sample holds one count of this clone. V is TRBV18 and J is TRBJ1-1; 7 nucleotides align to TRBD1. The V segment lost 1 base and the J segment 4 bases; nucleotides outside the gene matches: 9. Per germline, CDR1 KGHSH and CDR2 LQKENI. The CDR3 covers 16 residues. The CDR3 reads CASSPLSTGVGTEAFF. In nucleotides, the CDR3 is TGTGCCAGCTCACCACTCAGTACAGGGGTGGGCACTGAAGCTTTCTTT.

Concerning this clone: The junction and the germline gene differ at one end; a read error may be behind it. The chain uses TRBV19 and TRBJ1-1, with 9 bases lining up with TRBD1. Per the germline V gene, CDR1 is LNHDA and CDR2 is SQIVND (reference sequence). The CDR3 runs to 14 residues. Written as DNA, the CDR3 is TGTGCCAGTAGTCTAGAGGACAGGGGAGGGGAAGCTTTCTTT. Translation: CASSLEDRGGEAFF.

This chain links TRBV30 with TRBJ2-5, with 13 nucleotides matching TRBD2. Germline CDR1 GTSNPN, CDR2 SVGIG (reference sequence). The CDR3 has 14 amino acids. With 3 bases clipped from V and 4 bases from J, the junction kept 2 bases outside the gene matches. The CDR3 protein is CAWRLAGGVETQYF. In DNA form, the CDR3 reads TGTGCCTGGAGACTAGCGGGAGGGGTAGAGACCCAGTACTTC.

This chain uses TRBV15 with TRBJ2-1, with D possibly matching TRBD1 (6 bases). This CDR3 region has 14 residues. CDR1 LNHNV and CDR2 YYDKDF come from the germline V gene (reference sequence). V was clipped by 0 bases and J by 7 bases, with 10 bases between them. The CDR3 spells CATSRDPQGNEQFF. The CDR3, as DNA: TGTGCCACCAGCAGAGATCCCCAGGGGAATGAGCAGTTCTTC.

This chain joins TRBV6-4 and TRBJ2-1; 9 nucleotides align to TRBD2. V was pared by 4 bases and J by 1 base, with 5 bases of the junction left unmatched. The CDR3 totals 16 residues. From germline, CDR1 is MRHNA and CDR2 SNTAGT. The CDR3 coding sequence is TGTGCCAGCAGTGCGATTAGCGGGAGTTCCTACAATGAGCAGTTCTTC. Its protein product is CASSAISGSSYNEQFF.

The chain uses TRBV30 and TRBJ2-1; D is ambiguous. The germline V gene has CDR1 GTSNPN and CDR2 SVGIG (reference sequence). The length of the CDR3 is 11 residues. The V gene lost 5 bases and the J gene lost 7 bases, with 9 bases spanning the gap. CDR3 region: CAWSDLNEQFF. The CDR3 region has the DNA TGTGCCTGGTCCGACTTAAATGAGCAGTTCTTC.

CDR3 bases: TGTGCCAGCAGTGCCCGGACGAATGAGCAGTTCTTC. Translation: CASSARTNEQFF. V usage is TRBV25-1 and J usage is TRBJ2-1; D gene ambiguous. Germline V gene data show CDR1 as MGHDK and CDR2 as SYGVNS. The CDR3 extends over 12 amino acids. Trimming removed 4 bases from V and 7 bases from J, with 8 bases in between.

This chain's CDR3 is CASSWTTGGTGELFF. The DNA for the CDR3 is TGCGCCAGCAGCTGGACTACAGGGGGAACCGGGGAGCTGTTTTTT. V gene TRBV5-1 combines with J gene TRBJ2-2, with 8 bases matching TRBD1. The V gene's germline CDR1 is SGHRS and CDR2 YFSETQ. After removal of 3 bases from V and 5 bases from J, the junction contained 6 bases not matched to a gene. This CDR3 is built from 15 residues.